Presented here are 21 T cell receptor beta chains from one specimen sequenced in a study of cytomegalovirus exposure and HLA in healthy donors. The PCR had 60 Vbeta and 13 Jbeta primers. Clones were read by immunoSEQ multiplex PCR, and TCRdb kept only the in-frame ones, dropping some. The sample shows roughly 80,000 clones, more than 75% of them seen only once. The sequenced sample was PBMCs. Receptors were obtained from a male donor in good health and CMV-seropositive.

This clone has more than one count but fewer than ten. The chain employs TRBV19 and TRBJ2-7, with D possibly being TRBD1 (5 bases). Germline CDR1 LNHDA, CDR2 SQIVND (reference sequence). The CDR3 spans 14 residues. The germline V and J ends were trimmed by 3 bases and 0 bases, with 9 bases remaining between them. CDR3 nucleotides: TGTGCCAGTAGTATTACAGGTGACTCCTACGAGCAGTACTTC. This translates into CASSITGDSYEQYF. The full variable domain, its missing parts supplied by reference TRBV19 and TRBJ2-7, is DGGITQSPKYLFRKEGQNVTLSCEQNLNHDAMYWYRQDPGQGLRLIYYSQIVNDFQKGDIAEGYSVSREKKESFPLTVTSAQKNPTAFYLCASSITGDSYEQYFGPGTRLTVT.

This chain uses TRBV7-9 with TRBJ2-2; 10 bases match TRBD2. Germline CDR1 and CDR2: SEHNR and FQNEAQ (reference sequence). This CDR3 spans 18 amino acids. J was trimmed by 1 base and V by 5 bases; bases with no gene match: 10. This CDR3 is CASSPPTGTSVNTGELFF. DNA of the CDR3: TGTGCCAGCAGCCCCCCCACAGGGACTAGCGTGAACACCGGGGAGCTGTTTTTT.

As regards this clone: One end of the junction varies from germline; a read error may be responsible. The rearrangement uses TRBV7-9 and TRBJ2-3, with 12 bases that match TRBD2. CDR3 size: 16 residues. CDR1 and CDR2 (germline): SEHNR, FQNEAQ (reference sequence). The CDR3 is CSSSFASGGASDTQYF. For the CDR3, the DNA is TGTTCCAGCAGCTTCGCTAGCGGGGGGGCGTCAGATACGCAGTATTTT.

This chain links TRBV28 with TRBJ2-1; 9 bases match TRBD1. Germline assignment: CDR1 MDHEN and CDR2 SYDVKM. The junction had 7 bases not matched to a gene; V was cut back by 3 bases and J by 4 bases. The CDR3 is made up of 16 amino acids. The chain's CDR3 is CASSFTGTGTYNEQFF. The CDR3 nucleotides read TGTGCCAGCAGTTTTACCGGGACAGGGACATACAATGAGCAGTTCTTC.

The CDR3 region has the DNA TGTGCCAGCAGTCCTCGCGGGGTCGCATACGAGCAGTACTTC. Translated: CASSPRGVAYEQYF. The J gene is TRBJ2-7, the V gene TRBV27; TRBD2 might be the D (6 bases). The CDR3 contains 14 residues. V was shortened by 5 bases and J by 4 bases, with 15 bases between the two germline ends. Looked up from germline, CDR1 is MNHEY and CDR2 is SMNVEV (reference sequence).

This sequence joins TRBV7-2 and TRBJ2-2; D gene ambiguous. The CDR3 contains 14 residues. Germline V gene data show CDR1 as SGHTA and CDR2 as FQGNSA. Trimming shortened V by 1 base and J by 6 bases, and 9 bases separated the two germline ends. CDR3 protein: CASSLGLIAGELFF. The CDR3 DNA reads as TGTGCCAGCAGCTTAGGTCTTATCGCCGGGGAGCTGTTTTTT.

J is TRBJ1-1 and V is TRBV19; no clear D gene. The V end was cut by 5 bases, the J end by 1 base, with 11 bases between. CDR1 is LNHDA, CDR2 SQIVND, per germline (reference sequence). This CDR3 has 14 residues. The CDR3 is CASSARRENTEAFF. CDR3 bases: TGTGCCAGTAGTGCCAGGAGGGAGAACACTGAAGCTTTCTTT.

The CDR3 region has the DNA TGTGCCAGCTGTGTTTGGAGCTCCTACGAGCAGTACTTC. It codes for CASCVWSSYEQYF. This chain connects TRBV6-5 to TRBJ2-7, with unresolved D. Germline loops: CDR1 MNHEY, CDR2 SVGAGI. V was shortened by 8 bases and J by 0 bases, with 11 bases between the two germline ends. The CDR3 covers 13 residues.

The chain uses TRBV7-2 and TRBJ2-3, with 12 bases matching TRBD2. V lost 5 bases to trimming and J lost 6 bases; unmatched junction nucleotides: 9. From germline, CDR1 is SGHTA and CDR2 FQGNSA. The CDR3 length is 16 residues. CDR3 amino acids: CASSTGLAGRGDTQYF. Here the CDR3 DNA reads TGTGCCAGCAGCACAGGACTAGCGGGAAGGGGGGATACGCAGTATTTT.

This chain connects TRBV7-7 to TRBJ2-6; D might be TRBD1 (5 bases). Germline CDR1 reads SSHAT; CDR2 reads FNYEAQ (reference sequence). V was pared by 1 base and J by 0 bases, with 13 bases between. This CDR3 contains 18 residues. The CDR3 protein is CASSLVAGSDSGANVLTF. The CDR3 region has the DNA TGTGCCAGCAGCTTAGTGGCAGGGTCTGACTCTGGGGCCAACGTCCTGACTTTC.

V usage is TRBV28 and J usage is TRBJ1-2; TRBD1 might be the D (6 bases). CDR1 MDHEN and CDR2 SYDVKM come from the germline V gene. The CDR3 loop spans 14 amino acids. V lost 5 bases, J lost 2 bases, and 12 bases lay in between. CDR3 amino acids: CASSRQGLNYGYTF. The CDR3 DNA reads TGTGCCAGCAGTCGGCAGGGGCTAAACTATGGCTACACCTTC.

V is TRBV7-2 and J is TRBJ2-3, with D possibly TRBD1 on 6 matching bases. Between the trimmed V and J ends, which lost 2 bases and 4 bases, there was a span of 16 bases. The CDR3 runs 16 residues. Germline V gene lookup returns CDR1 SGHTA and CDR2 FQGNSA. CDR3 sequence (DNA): TGTGCCAGCAGCTTATGGGGGCCCCCAGGGGCAGATACGCAGTATTTT. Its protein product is CASSLWGPPGADTQYF.

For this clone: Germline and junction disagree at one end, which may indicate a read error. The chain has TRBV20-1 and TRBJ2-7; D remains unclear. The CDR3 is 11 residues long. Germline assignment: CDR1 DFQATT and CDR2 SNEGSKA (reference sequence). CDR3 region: CSANSLRRAGF. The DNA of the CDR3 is TGCAGTGCCAATTCTCTCCGACGAGCAGGATTC.

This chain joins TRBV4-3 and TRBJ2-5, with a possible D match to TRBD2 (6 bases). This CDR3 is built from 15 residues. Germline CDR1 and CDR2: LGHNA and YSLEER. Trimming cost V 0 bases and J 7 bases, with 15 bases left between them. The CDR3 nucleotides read TGCGCCAGCAGCCAAGATCTGGGACTCGTAGGGACCCAGTACTTC. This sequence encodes CASSQDLGLVGTQYF.

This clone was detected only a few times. The CDR3 loop is CAWKEGTSAREQFF. In nucleotides, the CDR3 is TGTGCCTGGAAAGAAGGGACTAGCGCCAGGGAGCAGTTCTTC. The chain employs TRBV30 and TRBJ2-1; 10 positions agree with TRBD2. The germline gives CDR1 GTSNPN, CDR2 SVGIG (reference sequence). The V and J ends lost 4 bases and 10 bases, in that order; junction bases with no gene match: 10. CDR3 length: 14 amino acids.

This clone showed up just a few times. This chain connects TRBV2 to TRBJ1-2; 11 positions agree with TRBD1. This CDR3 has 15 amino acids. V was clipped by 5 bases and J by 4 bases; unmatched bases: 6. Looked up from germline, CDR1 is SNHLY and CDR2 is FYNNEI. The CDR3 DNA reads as TGTGCCAGCAGTAGGGACAGGGGGTTCGGCTATGGCTACACCTTC. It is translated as CASSRDRGFGYGYTF.

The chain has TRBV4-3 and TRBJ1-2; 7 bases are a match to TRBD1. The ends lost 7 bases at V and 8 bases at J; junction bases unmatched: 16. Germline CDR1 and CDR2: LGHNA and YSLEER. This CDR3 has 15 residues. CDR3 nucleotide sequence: TGCGCCAGCACCCCGGCAGGGGGAGTAGGGGACGGCTACACCTTC. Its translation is CASTPAGGVGDGYTF.

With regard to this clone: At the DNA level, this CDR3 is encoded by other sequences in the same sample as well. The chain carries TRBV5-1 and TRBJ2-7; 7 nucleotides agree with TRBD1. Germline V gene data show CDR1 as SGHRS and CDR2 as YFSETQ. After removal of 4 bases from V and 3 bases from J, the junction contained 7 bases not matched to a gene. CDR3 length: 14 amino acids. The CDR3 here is CASSLRQGSYEQYF. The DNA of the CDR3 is TGCGCCAGCAGCCTTAGACAGGGTAGCTACGAGCAGTACTTC.

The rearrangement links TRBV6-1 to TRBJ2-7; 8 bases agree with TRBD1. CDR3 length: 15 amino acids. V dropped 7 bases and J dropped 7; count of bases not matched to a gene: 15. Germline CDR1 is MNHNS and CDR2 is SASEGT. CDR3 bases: TGTGCCAGCAAATTACAGGGCCAGGGGGCGGGTGAGCAGTACTTC. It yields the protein CASKLQGQGAGEQYF.

This chain's CDR3 is CASSTISLSSYEQYF. In nucleotides, the CDR3 is TGTGCCAGCAGTACGATAAGCCTTAGCTCCTACGAGCAGTACTTC. The J gene is TRBJ2-7, the V gene TRBV28; no reliable D call. V was cut by 5 bases and J by 0 bases, with 14 bases left in between. Germline CDR1 MDHEN, CDR2 SYDVKM. This CDR3 is built from 15 residues. The full variable domain, in which reference TRBV28 and TRBJ2-7 provide the parts outside the CDR3, is DVKVTQSSRYLVKRTGEKVFLECVQDMDHENMFWYRQDPGLGLRLIYFSYDVKMKEKGDIPEGYSVSREKKERFSLILESASTNQTSMYLCASSTISLSSYEQYFGPGTRLTVT.

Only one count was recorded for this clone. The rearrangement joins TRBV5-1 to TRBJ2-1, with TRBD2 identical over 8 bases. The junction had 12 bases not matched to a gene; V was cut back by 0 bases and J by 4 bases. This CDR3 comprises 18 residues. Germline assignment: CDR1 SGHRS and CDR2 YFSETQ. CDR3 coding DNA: TGCGCCAGCAGCTTGGCACCCCCGGGTAGCGGGATGTACAATGAGCAGTTCTTC. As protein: CASSLAPPGSGMYNEQFF.